A single sample gave rise to the 14 T cell receptor beta chains below, sequenced in a study of shared clonotypes between healthy human individuals. Terminally differentiated effector memory CD45RA+ cells were excluded by CCR7 positive selection of CD45RO-negative cells. The assay was immunoSEQ multiplex PCR, and TCRdb's table has in-frame clones only and misses some. The table includes about 820,000 clones, approximately 92% detected once. The specimen sequenced was naive CD8+ T cells sorted from blood. The receptors shown here come from a man aged 25-45 years in good health.

The rearrangement uses TRBV7-9 and TRBJ2-7, with 8 bases lining up with TRBD1. Losses at the gene ends were 5 bases for V and 4 bases for J; bases not matched to a gene: 10. Germline CDR1 reads SEHNR; CDR2 reads FQNEAQ (reference sequence). This CDR3 spans 15 amino acids. CDR3 region: CASSGRTGSFYEQYF. The CDR3 DNA sequence: TGTGCCAGCAGCGGGCGGACAGGGTCTTTTTACGAGCAGTACTTC.

This clone was observed a single time. The chain is built from TRBV9 and TRBJ1-2, with D unresolved. This CDR3 region has 10 residues. The germline V and J ends were trimmed by 5 bases and 10 bases, with 9 bases remaining between them. The germline V gene encodes CDR1 SGDLS and CDR2 YYNGEE. CDR3 loop: CASSRLSYTF. The CDR3 nucleotides are TGTGCCAGCAGTCGGCTTTCCTACACCTTC. Supplemented by reference TRBV9 and TRBJ1-2, the full variable domain reads DSGVTQTPKHLITATGQRVTLRCSPRSGDLSVYWYQQSLDQGLQFLIQYYNGEERAKGNILERFSAQQFPDLHSELNLSSLELGDSALYFCASSRLSYTFGSGTRLTVV.

The CDR3: CASSQSGTDSATNEKLFF. The CDR3 DNA reads TGTGCCAGCAGCCAGTCCGGCACAGACAGTGCAACTAATGAAAAACTGTTTTTT. The chain combines TRBV7-6 with TRBJ1-4, with D tentatively TRBD1 (5 bases). CDR1 and CDR2 (germline): SGHVS, FNYEAQ. V was trimmed by 5 bases and J by 0 bases, leaving 19 bases between them. The length of the CDR3 is 18 residues.

This clone was observed a single time. The J gene is TRBJ2-5, the V gene TRBV29-1; D not certain. Germline CDR1 reads SQVTM; CDR2 reads ANQGSEA. With 6 bases removed from V and 10 bases from J, the gap between germline ends came to 24 bases. The CDR3 loop spans 14 amino acids. The CDR3 DNA is TGCAGCGTGGTTCCGGTCGATTCCGATATCGGCCAGTACTTC. It translates to CSVVPVDSDIGQYF. Combining the CDR3 with reference TRBV29-1 and TRBJ2-5 gives the whole variable domain SAVISQKPSRDICQRGTSLTIQCQVDSQVTMMFWYRQQPGQSLTLIATANQGSEATYESGFVIDKFPISRPNLTFSTLTVSNMSPEDSSIYLCSVVPVDSDIGQYFGPGTRLLVL.

V and J are TRBV19 and TRBJ2-3; D uncertain. Trimming left V 3 bases short and J 0 bases short, with 10 bases between. Germline V gene lookup returns CDR1 LNHDA and CDR2 SQIVND (reference sequence). This CDR3 region has 15 residues. The CDR3 loop reads CASSIRAGSTDTQYF. In DNA form, the CDR3 reads TGTGCCAGTAGTATCCGGGCTGGTAGCACAGATACGCAGTATTTT.

V is TRBV4-1 and J is TRBJ2-2; 10 bases match TRBD2. The germline gives CDR1 MGHRA, CDR2 YSYEKL. The CDR3 runs to 17 residues. V was clipped by 1 base and J by 0 bases; unmatched bases: 2. CDR3 sequence: CASSQVAGGANTGELFF. Written as DNA, the CDR3 is TGCGCCAGCAGCCAAGTAGCGGGAGGCGCGAACACCGGGGAGCTGTTTTTT.

The V call is TRBV6-6, the J call TRBJ2-1; D is unclear. This CDR3 is 12 amino acids long. CDR1 and CDR2 (germline): MNHNY, SVGAGI (reference sequence). V dropped 2 bases and J dropped 5 bases, with 4 bases sitting between them. CDR3 in amino acids: CASSYGDNEQFF. As DNA, the CDR3 is TGTGCCAGCAGTTACGGTGACAATGAGCAGTTCTTC.

The chain combines TRBV27 with TRBJ1-5; tentatively, D is TRBD1 (5 bases). V lost 5 bases and J lost 7, with 18 bases in between. The length of the CDR3 is 15 residues. Per the germline V gene, CDR1 is MNHEY and CDR2 is SMNVEV (reference sequence). CDR3: CASSAAGTAGQPQHF. The CDR3 DNA sequence: TGTGCCAGCAGTGCCGCCGGGACCGCGGGGCAGCCCCAGCATTTT.

V is TRBV27 and J is TRBJ2-5, with D uncertain. Germline CDR1 reads MNHEY; CDR2 reads SMNVEV (reference sequence). Trimming stripped 8 bases from V and 5 bases from J, with 6 bases between. The CDR3 covers 10 residues. In DNA, the CDR3 is TGTGCCAGCGGAGTCGAGACCCAGTACTTC. Amino acids: CASGVETQYF.

The chain employs TRBV28 and TRBJ2-3, with a weak D call TRBD1 (6 bases). V was trimmed by 6 bases and J by 9 bases, leaving 13 bases between them. Germline V lookup: CDR1 MDHEN, CDR2 SYDVKM. The CDR3 is made up of 12 amino acids. Here the CDR3 reads CASSSSGTTQYF. The CDR3 DNA sequence: TGTGCCAGCAGCTCTTCCGGGACAACGCAGTATTTT.

The chain is built from TRBV7-9 and TRBJ2-2, with D perhaps matching TRBD1 (6 bases). The CDR3 is 17 residues long. The germline V gene encodes CDR1 SEHNR and CDR2 FQNEAQ (reference sequence). With 4 bases removed from V and 0 bases from J, the gap between germline ends came to 15 bases. The CDR3 spells CASSSDSSTTNTGELFF. The CDR3 DNA follows: TGTGCCAGCAGCTCGGACAGCTCTACGACGAACACCGGGGAGCTGTTTTTT.

V gene TRBV28 combines with J gene TRBJ2-7; TRBD1 is a possible D gene (6 bases). The V end was cut by 7 bases, the J end by 3 bases, with 22 bases between. Germline CDR1 MDHEN, CDR2 SYDVKM. The CDR3 contains 16 residues. CDR3 sequence: CASTLSGSGAGYEQYF. The CDR3 coding sequence is TGTGCCAGCACCCTATCGGGTTCAGGGGCAGGCTACGAGCAGTACTTC.

On this clone itself: At one of its ends the junction is not consistent with the germline gene, which may arise from a read error. This chain connects TRBV7-8 to TRBJ2-1, with D uncertain. CDR1 is SGHVS, CDR2 FQNEAQ, per germline. CDR3 length: 15 amino acids. The CDR3 sequence is CASRLVPSSYNEQFF. The CDR3 region has the DNA TGTGCCAGCAGGTTAGTCCCTAGCTCCTACAATGAGCAGTTCTTC.

The rearrangement joins TRBV5-1 to TRBJ2-5; the D gene could be TRBD1 or TRBD2 (5 bases each). The V and J ends lost 4 bases and 4 bases respectively, with 23 bases between them. Germline V CDR1 and CDR2: SGHRS, YFSETQ. The CDR3 sequence is 17 residues long. CDR3 amino acids: CASSPTPRVGGGETQYF. The CDR3 DNA follows: TGCGCCAGCAGCCCTACACCTCGGGTCGGTGGGGGAGAGACCCAGTACTTC.